This T cell receptor beta chain was captured in a study of T-cell memory formation after mild COVID-19. Study at large: TCR clusters showed largely donor specificity. Study-wide findings and caveats: Day 15 to 85 contractors were CD4/CD8 balanced; later expanders leaned CD4+.

TCRalpha and TCRbeta libraries used 5'RACE with constant-segment primers and UMIs. MiXCR was run by TCRdb on the 5' RACE reads, yielding one entry per CDR3 protein. The table lists 550,000 to 700,000 distinct CDR3 sequences, approximately 18% of them singletons. This clonotype came up many times. The antigen remains undetermined. The V segment lost 4 bases and the J segment 3 bases; nucleotides outside the gene matches: 4. Looked up from germline, CDR1 is LGHNA and CDR2 is YNFKEQ. The CDR3 sequence is 14 residues long. This sequence originates from an adult woman who had mild COVID-19 (a few samples of this study predate the infection). Cell type and time point are not known. Sequencing used PBMCs or a T cell subset sorted from them (not recorded which). The V call is TRBV4-2, the J call TRBJ2-5; 8 bases fit TRBD1. This chain's CDR3 is CASSRAGQEETQYF. CDR3 bases: TGTGCCAGCAGCCGGGCGGGACAGGAAGAGACCCAGTACTTC.